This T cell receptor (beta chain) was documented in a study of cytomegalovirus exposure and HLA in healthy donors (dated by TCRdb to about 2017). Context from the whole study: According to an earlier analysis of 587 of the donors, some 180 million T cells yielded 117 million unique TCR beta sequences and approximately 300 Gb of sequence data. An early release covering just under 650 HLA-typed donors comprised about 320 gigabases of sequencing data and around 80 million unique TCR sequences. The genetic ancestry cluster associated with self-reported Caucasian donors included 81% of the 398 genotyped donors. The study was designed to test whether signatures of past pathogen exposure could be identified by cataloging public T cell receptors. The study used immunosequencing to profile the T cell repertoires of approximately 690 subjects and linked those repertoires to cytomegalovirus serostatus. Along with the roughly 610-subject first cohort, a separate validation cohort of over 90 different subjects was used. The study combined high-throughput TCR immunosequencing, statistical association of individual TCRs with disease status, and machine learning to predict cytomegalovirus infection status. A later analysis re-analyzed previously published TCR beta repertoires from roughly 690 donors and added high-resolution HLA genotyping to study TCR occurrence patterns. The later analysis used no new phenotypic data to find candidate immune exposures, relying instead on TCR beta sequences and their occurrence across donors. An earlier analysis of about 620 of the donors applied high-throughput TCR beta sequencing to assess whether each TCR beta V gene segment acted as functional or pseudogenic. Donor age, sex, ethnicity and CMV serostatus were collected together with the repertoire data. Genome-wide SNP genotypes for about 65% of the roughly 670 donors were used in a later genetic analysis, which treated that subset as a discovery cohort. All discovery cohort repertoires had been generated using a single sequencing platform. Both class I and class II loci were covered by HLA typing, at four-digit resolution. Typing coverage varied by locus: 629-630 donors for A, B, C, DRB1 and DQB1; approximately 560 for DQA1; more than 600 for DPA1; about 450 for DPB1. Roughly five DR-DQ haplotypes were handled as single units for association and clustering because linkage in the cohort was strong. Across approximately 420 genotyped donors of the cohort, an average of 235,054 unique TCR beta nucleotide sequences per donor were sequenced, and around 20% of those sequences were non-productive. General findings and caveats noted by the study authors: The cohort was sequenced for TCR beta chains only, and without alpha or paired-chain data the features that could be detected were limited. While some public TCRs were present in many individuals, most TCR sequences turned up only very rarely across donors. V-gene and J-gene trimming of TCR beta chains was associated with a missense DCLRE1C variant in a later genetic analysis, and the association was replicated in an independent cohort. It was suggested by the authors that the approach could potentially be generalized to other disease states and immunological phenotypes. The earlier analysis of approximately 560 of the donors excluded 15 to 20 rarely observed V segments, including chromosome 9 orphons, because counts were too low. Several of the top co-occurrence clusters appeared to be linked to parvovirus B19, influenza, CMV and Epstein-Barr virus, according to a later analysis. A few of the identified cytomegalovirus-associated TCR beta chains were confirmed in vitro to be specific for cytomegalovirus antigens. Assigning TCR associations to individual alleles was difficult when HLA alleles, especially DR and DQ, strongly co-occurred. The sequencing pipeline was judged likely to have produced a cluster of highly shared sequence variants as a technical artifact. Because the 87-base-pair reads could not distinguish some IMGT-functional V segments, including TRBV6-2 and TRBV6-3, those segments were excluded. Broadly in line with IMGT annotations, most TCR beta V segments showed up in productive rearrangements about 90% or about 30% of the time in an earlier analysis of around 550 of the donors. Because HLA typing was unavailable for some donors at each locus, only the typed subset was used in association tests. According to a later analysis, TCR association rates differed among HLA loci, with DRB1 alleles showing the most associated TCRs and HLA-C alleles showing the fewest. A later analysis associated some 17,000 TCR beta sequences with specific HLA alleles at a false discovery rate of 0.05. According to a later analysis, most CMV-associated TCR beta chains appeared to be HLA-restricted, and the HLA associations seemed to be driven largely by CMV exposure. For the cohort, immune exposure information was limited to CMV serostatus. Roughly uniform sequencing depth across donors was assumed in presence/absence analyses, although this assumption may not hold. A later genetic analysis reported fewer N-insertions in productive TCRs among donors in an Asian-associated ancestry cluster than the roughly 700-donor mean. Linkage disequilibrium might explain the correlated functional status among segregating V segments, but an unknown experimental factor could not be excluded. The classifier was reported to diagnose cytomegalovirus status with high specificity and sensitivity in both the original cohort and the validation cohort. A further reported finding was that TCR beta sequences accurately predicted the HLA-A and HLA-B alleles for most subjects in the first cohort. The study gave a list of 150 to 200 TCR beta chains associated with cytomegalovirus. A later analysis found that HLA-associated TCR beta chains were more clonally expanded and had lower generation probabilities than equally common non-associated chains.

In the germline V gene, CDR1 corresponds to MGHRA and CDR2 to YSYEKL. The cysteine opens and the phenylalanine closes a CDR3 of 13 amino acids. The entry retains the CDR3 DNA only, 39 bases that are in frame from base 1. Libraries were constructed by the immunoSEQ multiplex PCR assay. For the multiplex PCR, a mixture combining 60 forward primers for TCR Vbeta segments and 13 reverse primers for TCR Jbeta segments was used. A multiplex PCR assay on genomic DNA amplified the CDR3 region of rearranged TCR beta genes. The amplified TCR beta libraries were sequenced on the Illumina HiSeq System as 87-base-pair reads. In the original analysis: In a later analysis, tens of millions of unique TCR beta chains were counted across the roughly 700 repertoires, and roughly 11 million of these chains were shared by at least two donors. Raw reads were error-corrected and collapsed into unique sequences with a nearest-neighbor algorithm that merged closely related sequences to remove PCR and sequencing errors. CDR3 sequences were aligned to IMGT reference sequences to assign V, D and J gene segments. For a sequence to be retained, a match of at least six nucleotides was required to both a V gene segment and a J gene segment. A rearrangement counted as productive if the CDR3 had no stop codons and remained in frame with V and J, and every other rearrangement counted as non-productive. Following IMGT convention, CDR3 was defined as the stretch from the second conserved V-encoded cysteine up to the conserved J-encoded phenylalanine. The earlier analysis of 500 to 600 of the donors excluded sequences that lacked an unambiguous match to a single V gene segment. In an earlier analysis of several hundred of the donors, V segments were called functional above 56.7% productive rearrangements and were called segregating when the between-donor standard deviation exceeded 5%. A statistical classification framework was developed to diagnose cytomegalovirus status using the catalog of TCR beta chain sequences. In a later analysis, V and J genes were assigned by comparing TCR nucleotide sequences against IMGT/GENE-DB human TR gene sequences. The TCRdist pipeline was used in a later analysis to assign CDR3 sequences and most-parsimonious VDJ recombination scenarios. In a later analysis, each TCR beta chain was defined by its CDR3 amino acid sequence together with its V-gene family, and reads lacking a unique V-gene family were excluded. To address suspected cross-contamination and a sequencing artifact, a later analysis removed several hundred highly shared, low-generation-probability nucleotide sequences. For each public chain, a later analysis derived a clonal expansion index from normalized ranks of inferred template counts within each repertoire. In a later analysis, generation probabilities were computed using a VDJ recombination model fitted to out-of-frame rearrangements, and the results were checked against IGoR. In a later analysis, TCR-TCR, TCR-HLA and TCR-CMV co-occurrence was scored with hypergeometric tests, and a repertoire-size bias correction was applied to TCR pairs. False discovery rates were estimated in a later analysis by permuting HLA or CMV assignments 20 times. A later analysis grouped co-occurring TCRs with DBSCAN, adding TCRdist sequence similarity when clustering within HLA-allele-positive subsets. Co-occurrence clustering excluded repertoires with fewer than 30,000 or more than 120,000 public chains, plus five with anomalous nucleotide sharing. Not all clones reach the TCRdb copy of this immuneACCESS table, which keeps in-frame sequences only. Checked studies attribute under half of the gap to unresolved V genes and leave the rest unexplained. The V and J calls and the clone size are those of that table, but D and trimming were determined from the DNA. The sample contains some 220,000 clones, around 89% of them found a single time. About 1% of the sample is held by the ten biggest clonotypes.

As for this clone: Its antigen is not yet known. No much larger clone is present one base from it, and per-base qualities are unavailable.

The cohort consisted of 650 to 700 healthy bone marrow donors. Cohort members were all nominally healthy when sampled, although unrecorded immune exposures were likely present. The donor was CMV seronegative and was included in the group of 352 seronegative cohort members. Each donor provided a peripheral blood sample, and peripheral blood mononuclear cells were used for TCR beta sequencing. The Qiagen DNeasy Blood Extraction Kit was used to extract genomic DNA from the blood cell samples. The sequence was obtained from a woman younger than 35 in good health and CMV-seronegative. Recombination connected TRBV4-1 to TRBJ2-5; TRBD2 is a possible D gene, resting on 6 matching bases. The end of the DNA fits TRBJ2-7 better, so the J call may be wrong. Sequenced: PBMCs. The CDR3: CASSPTTSYEQYF. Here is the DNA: TGCGCCAGCAGCCCGACGACTAGCTACGAGCAGTACTTC.